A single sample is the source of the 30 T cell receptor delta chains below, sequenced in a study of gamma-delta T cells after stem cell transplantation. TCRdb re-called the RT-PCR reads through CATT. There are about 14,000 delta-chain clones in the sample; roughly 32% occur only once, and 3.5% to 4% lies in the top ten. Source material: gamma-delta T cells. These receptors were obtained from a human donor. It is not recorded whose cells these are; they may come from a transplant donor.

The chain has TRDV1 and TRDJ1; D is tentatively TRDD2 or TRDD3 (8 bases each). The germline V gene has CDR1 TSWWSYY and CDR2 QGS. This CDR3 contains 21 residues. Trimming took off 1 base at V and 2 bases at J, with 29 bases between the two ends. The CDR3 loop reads CALGEQKLPTDWGYYTDKLIF. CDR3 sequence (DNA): TGTGCTCTTGGGGAACAAAAGCTTCCTACTGACTGGGGATACTATACCGATAAACTCATCTTT.

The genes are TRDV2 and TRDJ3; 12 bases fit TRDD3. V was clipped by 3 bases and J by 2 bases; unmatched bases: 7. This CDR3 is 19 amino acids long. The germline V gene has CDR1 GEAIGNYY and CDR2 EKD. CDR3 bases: TGTGCCTGTGACTTTCTGGGGGATACGGGGGCCTGGGACACCCGACAGATGTTTTTC. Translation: CACDFLGDTGAWDTRQMFF.

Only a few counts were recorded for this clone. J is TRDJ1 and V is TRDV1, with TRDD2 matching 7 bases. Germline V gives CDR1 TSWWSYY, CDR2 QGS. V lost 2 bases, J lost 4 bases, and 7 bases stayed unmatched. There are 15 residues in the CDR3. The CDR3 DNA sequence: TGTGCTCTTGGGGAAGGCCTTCCTCGCTACGATAAACTCATCTTT. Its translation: CALGEGLPRYDKLIF.

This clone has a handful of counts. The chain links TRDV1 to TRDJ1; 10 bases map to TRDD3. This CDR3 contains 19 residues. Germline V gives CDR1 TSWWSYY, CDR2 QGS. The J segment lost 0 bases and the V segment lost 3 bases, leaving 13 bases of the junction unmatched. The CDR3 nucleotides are TGTGCTCTTGGGGACTATCTCCTGGGGGATAGGTTGTACACCGATAAACTCATCTTT. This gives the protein CALGDYLLGDRLYTDKLIF.

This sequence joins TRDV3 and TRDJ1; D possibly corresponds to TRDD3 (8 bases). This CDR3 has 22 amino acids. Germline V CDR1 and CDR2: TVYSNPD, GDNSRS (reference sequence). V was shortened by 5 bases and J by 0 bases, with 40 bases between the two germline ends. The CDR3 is CALQIKFLRGYQRYLYTDKLIF. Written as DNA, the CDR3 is TGTGCCCTCCAGATCAAATTCCTACGGGGATACCAACGTTACTTGTACACCGATAAACTCATCTTT. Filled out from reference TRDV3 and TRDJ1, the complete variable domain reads CDKVTQSSPDQTVASGSEVVLLCTYDTVYSNPDLFWYRIRPDYSFQFVFYGDNSRSEGADFTQGRFSVKHILTQKAFHLVISPVRTEDSATYYCALQIKFLRGYQRYLYTDKLIFGKGTRVTVEP.

The CDR3 DNA reads TGTGCTCTTGGGGAAAGTATCCTAAAGGTCGATAAACTCATCTTT. The encoded protein is CALGESILKVDKLIF. The chain couples TRDV1 to TRDJ1; weak D call: TRDD2 (5 bases). This CDR3 has 15 residues. With 2 bases removed from V and 4 bases from J, the gap between germline ends came to 14 bases. Germline CDR1 and CDR2: TSWWSYY and QGS.

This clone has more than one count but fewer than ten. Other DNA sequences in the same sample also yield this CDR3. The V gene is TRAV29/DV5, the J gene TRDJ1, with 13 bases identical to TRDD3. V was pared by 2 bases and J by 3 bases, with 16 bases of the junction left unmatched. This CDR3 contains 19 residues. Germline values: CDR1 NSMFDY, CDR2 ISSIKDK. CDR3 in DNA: TGTGCAGCAAGAGTTGACCTTCGTACTGGGGGATACGCCGCCGATAAACTCATCTTT. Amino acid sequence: CAARVDLRTGGYAADKLIF.

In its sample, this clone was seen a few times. CDR3 coding DNA: TGTGCAGCAAGCGCAGTCCGAAGGGGGGATACGGTCACCGATAAACTCATCTTT. Residues: CAASAVRRGDTVTDKLIF. This rearrangement joins TRAV29/DV5 to TRDJ1, with 10 bases matching TRDD3. V lost 0 bases, J lost 1 base, and 12 bases stayed unmatched. This CDR3 comprises 18 residues. Looked up from germline, CDR1 is NSMFDY and CDR2 is ISSIKDK. Full variable domain (remainder filled in from reference TRAV29/DV5 and TRDJ1): DQQVKQNSPSLSVQEGRISILNCDYTNSMFDYFLWYKKYPAEGPTFLISISSIKDKNEDGRFTVFLNKSAKHLSLHIVPSQPGDSAVYFCAASAVRRGDTVTDKLIFGKGTRVTVEP.

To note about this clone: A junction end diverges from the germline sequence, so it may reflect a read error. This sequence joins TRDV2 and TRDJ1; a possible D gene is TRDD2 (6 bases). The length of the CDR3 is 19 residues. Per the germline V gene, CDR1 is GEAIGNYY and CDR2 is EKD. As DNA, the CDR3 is TGTGCCTGTGACCACAGTCATTTTGAGGTGGCCTCCTACACCGATAACCTCATCTTT. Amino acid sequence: CACDHSHFEVASYTDNLIF.

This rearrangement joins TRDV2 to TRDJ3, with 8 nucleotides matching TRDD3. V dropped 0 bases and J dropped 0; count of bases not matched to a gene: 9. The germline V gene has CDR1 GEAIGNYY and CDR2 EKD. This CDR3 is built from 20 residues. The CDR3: CACDTVPGGKSSWDTRQMFF. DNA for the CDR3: TGTGCCTGTGACACCGTTCCTGGGGGAAAGAGCTCCTGGGACACCCGACAGATGTTTTTC.

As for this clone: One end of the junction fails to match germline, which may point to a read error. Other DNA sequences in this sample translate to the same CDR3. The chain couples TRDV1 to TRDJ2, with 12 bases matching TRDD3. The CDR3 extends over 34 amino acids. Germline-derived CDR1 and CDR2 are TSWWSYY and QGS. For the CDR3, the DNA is TGTGCTCTTGGGGAACTAAGTGAACCAACTGCGTACTGGGGGATACTCCCGGTTTTTCGTAATGATGCCTGTGGTAGTGCTTTGACAGCACAACTCTTCTTC. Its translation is CALGELSEPTAYWGILPVFRNDACGSALTAQLFF.

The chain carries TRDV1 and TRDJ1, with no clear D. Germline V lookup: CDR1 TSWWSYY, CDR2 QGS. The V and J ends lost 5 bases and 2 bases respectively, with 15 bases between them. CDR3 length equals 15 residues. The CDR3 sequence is CALGSLPVWTDKLIF. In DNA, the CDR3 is TGTGCTCTTGGGTCGCTCCCCGTCTGGACCGATAAACTCATCTTT.

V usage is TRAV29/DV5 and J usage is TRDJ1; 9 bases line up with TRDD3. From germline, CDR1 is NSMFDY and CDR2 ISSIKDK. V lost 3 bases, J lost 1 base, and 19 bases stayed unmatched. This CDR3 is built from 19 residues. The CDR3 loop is CAAIAPPSLTGGPTDKLIF. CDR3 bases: TGTGCAGCAATCGCTCCGCCCTCCCTTACTGGGGGACCCACCGATAAACTCATCTTT.

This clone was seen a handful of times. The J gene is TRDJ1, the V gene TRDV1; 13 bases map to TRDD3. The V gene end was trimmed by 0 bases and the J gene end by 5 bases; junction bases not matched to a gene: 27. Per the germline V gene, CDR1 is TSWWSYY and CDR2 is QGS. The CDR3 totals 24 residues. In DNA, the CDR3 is TGTGCTCTTGGGGAACTCGTGGGCCTTCCCCGGCTTAAACCCTACTGGGGGATACGGGATAAACTCATCTTT. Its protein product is CALGELVGLPRLKPYWGIRDKLIF.

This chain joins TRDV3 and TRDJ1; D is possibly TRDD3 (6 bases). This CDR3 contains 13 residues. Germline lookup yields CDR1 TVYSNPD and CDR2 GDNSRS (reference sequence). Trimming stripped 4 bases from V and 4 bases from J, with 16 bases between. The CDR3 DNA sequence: TGTGCCTGCCGGAAGGGGGACGGCGATAAACTCATCTTT. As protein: CACRKGDGDKLIF.

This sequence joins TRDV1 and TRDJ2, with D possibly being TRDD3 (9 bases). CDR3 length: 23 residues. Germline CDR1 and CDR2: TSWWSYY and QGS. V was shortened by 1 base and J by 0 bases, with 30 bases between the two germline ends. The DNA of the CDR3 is TGTGCTCTTGGGGAACCCGCCCAAGCCTTCTTCCTACTGGGGGAAGCTTTGACAGCACAACTCTTCTTT. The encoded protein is CALGEPAQAFFLLGEALTAQLFF.

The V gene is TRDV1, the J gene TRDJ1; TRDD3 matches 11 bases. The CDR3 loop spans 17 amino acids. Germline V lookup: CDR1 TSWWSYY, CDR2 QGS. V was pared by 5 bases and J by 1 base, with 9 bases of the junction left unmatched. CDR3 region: CALGRWGIQPLTDKLIF. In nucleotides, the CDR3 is TGTGCTCTTGGGCGCTGGGGGATACAGCCTCTCACCGATAAACTCATCTTT.

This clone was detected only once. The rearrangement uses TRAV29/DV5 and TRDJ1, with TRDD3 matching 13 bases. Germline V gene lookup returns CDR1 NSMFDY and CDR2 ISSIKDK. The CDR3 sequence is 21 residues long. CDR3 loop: CAARKGILGDTQTPRADKLIF. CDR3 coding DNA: TGTGCTGCCAGAAAGGGCATACTGGGGGATACGCAGACACCGCGCGCCGATAAACTCATCTTT.

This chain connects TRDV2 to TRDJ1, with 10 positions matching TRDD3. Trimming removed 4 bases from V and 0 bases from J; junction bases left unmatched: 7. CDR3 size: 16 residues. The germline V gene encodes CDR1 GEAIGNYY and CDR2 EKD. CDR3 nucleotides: TGTGCCTGTGAGTGGGGTACTGGGGGATACACCGATAAACTCATCTTT. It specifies CACEWGTGGYTDKLIF.

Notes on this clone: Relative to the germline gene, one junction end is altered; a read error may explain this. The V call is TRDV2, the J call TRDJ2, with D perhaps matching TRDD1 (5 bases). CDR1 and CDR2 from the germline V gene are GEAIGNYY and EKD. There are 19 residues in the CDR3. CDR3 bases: TGTGCCTGTGACACCGAGAGTAGCCGGTTTTTAAATACTACAGCACACCTCTTCTTT. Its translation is CACDTESSRFLNTTAHLFF.

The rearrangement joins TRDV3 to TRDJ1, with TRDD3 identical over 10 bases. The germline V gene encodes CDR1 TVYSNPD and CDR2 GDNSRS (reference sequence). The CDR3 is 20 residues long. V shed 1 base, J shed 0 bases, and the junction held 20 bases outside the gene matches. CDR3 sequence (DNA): TGTGCCTTTATTCTGTTCCTAGTCTACTGGGGGATGGGGGACACCGATAAACTCATCTTT. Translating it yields CAFILFLVYWGMGDTDKLIF.

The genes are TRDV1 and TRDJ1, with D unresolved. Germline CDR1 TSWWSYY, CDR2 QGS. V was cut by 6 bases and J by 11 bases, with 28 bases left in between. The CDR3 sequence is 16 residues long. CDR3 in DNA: TGTGCTCTTGGATCCCCCATTATTATGTATGCGGGGCGGCTCATCTTT. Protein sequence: CALGSPIIMYAGRLIF.

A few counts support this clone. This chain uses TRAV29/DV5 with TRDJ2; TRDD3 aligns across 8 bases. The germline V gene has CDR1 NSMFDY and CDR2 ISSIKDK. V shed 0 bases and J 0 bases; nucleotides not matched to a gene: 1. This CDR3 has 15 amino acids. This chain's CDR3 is CAASAGDTLTAQLFF. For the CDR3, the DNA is TGTGCAGCAAGCGCGGGGGATACTTTGACAGCACAACTCTTCTTT.

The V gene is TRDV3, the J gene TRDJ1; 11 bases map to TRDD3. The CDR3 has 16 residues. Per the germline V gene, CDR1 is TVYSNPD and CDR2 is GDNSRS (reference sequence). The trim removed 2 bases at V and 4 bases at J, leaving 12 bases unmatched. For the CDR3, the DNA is TGTGCCTTTTCCTTCCGTACTGGGGGATATAGCGATAAACTCATCTTT. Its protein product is CAFSFRTGGYSDKLIF.

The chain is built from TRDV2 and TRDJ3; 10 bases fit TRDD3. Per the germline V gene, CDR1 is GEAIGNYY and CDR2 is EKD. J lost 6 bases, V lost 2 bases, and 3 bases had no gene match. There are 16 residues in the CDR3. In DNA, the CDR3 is TGTGCCTGTGACAAACTGGGGGATCCGGACACCCGACAGATGTTTTTC. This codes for CACDKLGDPDTRQMFF.

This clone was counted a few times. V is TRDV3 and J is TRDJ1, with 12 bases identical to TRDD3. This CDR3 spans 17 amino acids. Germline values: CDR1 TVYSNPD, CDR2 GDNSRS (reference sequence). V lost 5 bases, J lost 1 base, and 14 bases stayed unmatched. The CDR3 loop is CAVPRGWGIRVTDKLIF. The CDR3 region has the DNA TGTGCCGTCCCGAGGGGCTGGGGGATACGGGTCACCGATAAACTCATCTTT.

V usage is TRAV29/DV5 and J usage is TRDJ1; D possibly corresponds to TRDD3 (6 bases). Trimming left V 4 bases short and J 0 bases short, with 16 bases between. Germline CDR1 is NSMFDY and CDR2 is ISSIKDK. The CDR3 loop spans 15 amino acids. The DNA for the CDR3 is TGTGCAGCAGCGGGTCCGGGGGACCACACCGATAAACTCATCTTT. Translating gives CAAAGPGDHTDKLIF.

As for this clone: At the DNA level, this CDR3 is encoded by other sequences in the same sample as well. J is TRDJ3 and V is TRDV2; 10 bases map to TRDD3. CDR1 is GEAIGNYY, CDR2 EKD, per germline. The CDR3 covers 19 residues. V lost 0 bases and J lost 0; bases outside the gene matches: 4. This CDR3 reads CACDTVSGGYSWDTRQMFF. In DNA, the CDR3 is TGTGCCTGTGACACCGTATCTGGGGGATACTCCTGGGACACCCGACAGATGTTTTTC.

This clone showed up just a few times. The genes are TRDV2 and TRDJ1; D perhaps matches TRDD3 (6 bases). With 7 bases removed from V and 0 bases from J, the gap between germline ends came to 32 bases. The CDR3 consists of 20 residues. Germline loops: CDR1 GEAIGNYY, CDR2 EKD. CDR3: CAWGLLATGRYLQYTDKLIF. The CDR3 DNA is TGTGCCTGGGGTTTACTAGCCACTGGGAGATACCTCCAGTACACCGATAAACTCATCTTT.

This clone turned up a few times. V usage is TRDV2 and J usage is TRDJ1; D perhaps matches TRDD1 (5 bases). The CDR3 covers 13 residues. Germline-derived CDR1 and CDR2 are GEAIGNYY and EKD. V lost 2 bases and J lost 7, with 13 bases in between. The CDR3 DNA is TGTGCCTGTGACAATAGTGTGCCCGGTAAACTCATCTTT. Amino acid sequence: CACDNSVPGKLIF.